This TCR beta chain came from a study of blood T cell repertoires in COVID-19. Study-level information: Collection of acute and convalescent COVID-19 samples took place in the United States, Italy and Spain.

Profiled with immunoSEQ multiplex PCR; TCRdb holds only in-frame clones, not every one. The sample lists some 300,000 clones, 70% to 90% seen once, with just under 1% in the top ten. CDR1 is SGHNT and CDR2 is YYREEE in the germline V gene (reference sequence). V dropped 1 base and J dropped 2 bases, with 5 bases sitting between them. There are 13 residues in the CDR3. For recovered donors of Cohort 3, there were two negative PCRs, clearance, or symptom resolution. The receptor comes from a woman between 25 and 40 years old who had recovered from COVID-19. The chain employs TRBV5-4 and TRBJ2-3; D is ambiguous. Sequenced sample: PBMCs or T cells enriched from blood (not recorded which). CDR3 sequence: CASSLSYTDTQYF. Here the CDR3 DNA reads TGTGCCAGCAGCTTGTCGTACACAGATACGCAGTATTTT.